This TCR beta chain derives from a study of CD8+CD57+ T cells in acquired aplastic anemia. About the research overall: On average, sorted CD4+ and CD8+ cells gave approximately 3.1 ug of DNA. Study-level findings and limits: There were over 25 CD8+ CDR3 sequences that occurred in both patients and controls. Controls did not differ significantly from patients in CD8+ Simpson's diversity.

Germline-derived CDR1 and CDR2 are SGDLS and YYNGEE. V shed 0 bases, J shed 5 bases, and the junction held 10 bases outside the gene matches. The CDR3 spans 18 residues. TCR beta VDJ and CDR3 were profiled, and genomic DNA was the template. In TCRdb, the reads were re-called with MiXCR into one record per CDR3 protein. In the table there are about 200,000 distinct CDR3 sequences, 30% to 35% of which are singletons. About this clonotype: Its matching antigen is unknown.

This chain connects TRBV9 to TRBJ2-1; TRBD2 matches at 11 bases. Sequencing was done on a sample of sorted CD4+, CD8+, or CD8+CD57+ T cells (not recorded which) from PBMCs. The TCR sequence derives from a human donor in good health, serving as a control. Here the CDR3 DNA reads TGTGCCAGCAGCGTAGGTATTTGGGGGGGACTAGCGGACAATGAGCAGTTCTTC. Its protein product is CASSVGIWGGLADNEQFF.